This passage covers 20 T cell receptor beta chains from one sample sequenced in a study of blood T cell repertoires in COVID-19. Profiling relied on immunoSEQ multiplex PCR, and the TCRdb table lists in-frame clones only, not all of them. Of some 240,000 clones listed, 89% are singletons. The source material was peripheral blood. All receptors come from a woman aged 40 to 55 who had recovered from COVID-19.

The rearrangement joins TRBV27 to TRBJ1-6; D is unclear. V lost 5 bases, J lost 0 bases, and 20 bases lay in between. Per the germline V gene, CDR1 is MNHEY and CDR2 is SMNVEV (reference sequence). This CDR3 spans 19 amino acids. The CDR3: CASSPWQAALSSYNSPLHF. The CDR3 region has the DNA TGTGCCAGCAGTCCCTGGCAGGCCGCCCTAAGCTCCTATAATTCACCCCTCCACTTT.

The chain uses TRBV28 and TRBJ2-2, with D possibly TRBD2 on 6 matching bases. This CDR3 is built from 14 residues. Germline V gene data show CDR1 as MDHEN and CDR2 as SYDVKM. V gave up 8 bases and J gave up 3 bases, with 13 bases separating them. The CDR3 loop is CASSPTSDTGELFF. CDR3 coding DNA: TGTGCCAGCTCGCCGACTAGTGACACCGGGGAGCTGTTTTTT.

This rearrangement joins TRBV11-2 to TRBJ1-1; the D is unclear. This CDR3 spans 15 amino acids. Germline CDR1 and CDR2: SGHAT and FQNNGV. Trimming stripped 1 base from V and 1 base from J, with 10 bases between. CDR3 coding DNA: TGTGCCAGCAGCTTAGGACGCGGAAAGAACACTGAAGCTTTCTTT. Translating gives CASSLGRGKNTEAFF.

The J gene is TRBJ2-2, the V gene TRBV5-1, with a weak D call TRBD1 (6 bases). V shed 2 bases and J shed 4 bases, with 6 bases lying between them. The CDR3 is made up of 13 amino acids. The germline CDR1 and CDR2 sequences are SGHRS and YFSETQ. CDR3 residues: CASSLQGTGELFF. The CDR3 region has the DNA TGCGCCAGCAGCTTACAGGGCACCGGGGAGCTGTTTTTT.

The V call is TRBV10-2, the J call TRBJ2-7; 8 bases agree with TRBD1. This CDR3 contains 18 residues. V lost 9 bases, J lost 1 base, and 20 bases stayed unmatched. From germline, CDR1 is WSHSY and CDR2 SAAADI. The CDR3 coding sequence is TGCGCCAGTTTTTCCCCCGGGACAGGTAGACGATCTTCCTACGAGCAGTACTTC. Translated, it gives CASFSPGTGRRSSYEQYF.

The chain combines TRBV4-1 with TRBJ2-5; a possible D gene is TRBD2 (7 bases). V shed 5 bases and J shed 5 bases, with 30 bases lying between them. In germline, CDR1 is MGHRA, CDR2 YSYEKL. This CDR3 spans 19 amino acids. The CDR3 reads CASSALNQGRGARWETQYF. The DNA of the CDR3 is TGCGCCAGCAGCGCCCTCAACCAGGGGAGGGGGGCGCGGTGGGAGACCCAGTACTTC.

The rearrangement uses TRBV15 and TRBJ2-1; 7 bases map to TRBD2. The CDR3 has 16 residues. Germline assignment: CDR1 LNHNV and CDR2 YYDKDF (reference sequence). The ends lost 5 bases at V and 1 base at J; junction bases unmatched: 8. The CDR3 DNA reads TGTGCCACCAGCGCCGGGACTACCACTTCCTACAATGAGCAGTTCTTC. Its translation: CATSAGTTTSYNEQFF.

This chain connects TRBV5-1 to TRBJ2-1; D remains ambiguous. Looked up from germline, CDR1 is SGHRS and CDR2 is YFSETQ. V was pared by 0 bases and J by 6 bases, with 10 bases between. The CDR3 extends over 14 amino acids. CDR3 nucleotides: TGCGCCAGCAGCTTGGGTAGTTTTGGCAATGAGCAGTTCTTC. Its protein product is CASSLGSFGNEQFF.

The chain recombines TRBV27 with TRBJ2-1; the match to TRBD1 covers 7 bases. The CDR3 consists of 13 residues. CDR1 MNHEY and CDR2 SMNVEV come from the germline V gene (reference sequence). V gave up 11 bases and J gave up 5 bases; unmatched junction bases: 9. CDR3: CACRGQGDNEQFF. The CDR3 region has the DNA TGTGCCTGTAGGGGGCAGGGTGACAATGAGCAGTTCTTC.

This rearrangement joins TRBV5-4 to TRBJ2-1, with 9 bases lining up with TRBD2. This CDR3 has 17 amino acids. Trimming cost V 4 bases and J 9 bases; bases outside gene matches: 17. Germline assignment: CDR1 SGHNT and CDR2 YYREEE (reference sequence). The CDR3 DNA is TGTGCCAGCAGCCCCGGGAGCGGGGGGTTCATGTCGGGTGAGCAGTTCTTC. Its translation is CASSPGSGGFMSGEQFF.

The chain links TRBV5-5 to TRBJ2-2; 9 bases map to TRBD1. The CDR3 covers 16 residues. In germline, CDR1 is SGHKS, CDR2 YYEKEE (reference sequence). J gave up 5 bases and V 3 bases, and 8 bases lay outside the gene matches. CDR3 residues: CASSYLRTGETGELFF. In DNA form, the CDR3 reads TGTGCCAGCAGCTATCTTCGGACAGGGGAAACCGGGGAGCTGTTTTTT.

Only one count was recorded for this clone. The rearrangement links TRBV27 to TRBJ2-1; 7 bases align to TRBD1. J lost 3 bases, V lost 4 bases, and 9 bases had no gene match. CDR1 and CDR2 from the germline V gene are MNHEY and SMNVEV (reference sequence). The CDR3 runs 16 residues. CDR3 in DNA: TGTGCCAGCAGTTCCCAGGGGGAATATCTCTACAATGAGCAGTTCTTC. This sequence encodes CASSSQGEYLYNEQFF.

V is TRBV25-1 and J is TRBJ2-2, with D possibly matching TRBD2 (6 bases). CDR3 length: 16 residues. V dropped 1 base and J dropped 4 bases, with 13 bases sitting between them. Germline CDR1 and CDR2: MGHDK and SYGVNS. This CDR3 reads CASSESRLDRTGELFF. DNA for the CDR3: TGTGCCAGCAGTGAATCTAGACTAGATCGCACCGGGGAGCTGTTTTTT.

This clone occurred once. Mismatch with germline at one junction end may stem from a read error. Other nucleotide sequences from this sample produce the same CDR3. The chain uses TRBV10-2 and TRBJ2-5, with TRBD2 identical over 12 bases. Germline V lookup: CDR1 WSHSY, CDR2 SAAADI. CDR3 length equals 17 residues. This CDR3 reads CASSESIGLAGIETQYF. Here the CDR3 DNA reads TGCGCCAGCAGCGAGTCAATTGGACTAGCGGGGATAGAGACCCAGTACTTC.

Only one count was recorded for this clone. The rearrangement links TRBV4-1 to TRBJ1-3, with D perhaps matching TRBD1 (5 bases). The CDR3 runs to 15 residues. V was clipped by 1 base and J by 2 bases, with 9 bases between them. CDR1 MGHRA and CDR2 YSYEKL come from the germline V gene. In DNA form, the CDR3 reads TGCGCCAGCAGCCAAGGACGGGGGACTGGAAACACCATATATTTT. Its translation is CASSQGRGTGNTIYF.

J is TRBJ1-2 and V is TRBV5-1; TRBD1 matches 7 bases. Germline lookup yields CDR1 SGHRS and CDR2 YFSETQ. The CDR3 covers 15 residues. With 4 bases clipped from V and 2 bases from J, the junction kept 8 bases outside the gene matches. CDR3 coding DNA: TGCGCCAGCAGCCCCCACCGGGACAGCAACTATGGCTACACCTTC. Its translation: CASSPHRDSNYGYTF.

This clone was counted a single time. The chain has TRBV7-9 and TRBJ2-3, with 9 bases identical to TRBD2. V was pared by 8 bases and J by 2 bases, with 8 bases of the junction left unmatched. This CDR3 comprises 15 residues. Germline assignment: CDR1 SEHNR and CDR2 FQNEAQ (reference sequence). CDR3 coding DNA: TGTGCCAGCGAGCCCCTAGCGGGGAACACAGATACGCAGTATTTT. This translates into CASEPLAGNTDTQYF.

The chain combines TRBV30 with TRBJ1-1; perhaps TRBD1 as D (5 bases). CDR1 is GTSNPN and CDR2 is SVGIG in the germline V gene (reference sequence). Trimming took 8 bases from V and 4 from J, leaving 14 bases between them. The CDR3 consists of 12 residues. DNA of the CDR3: TGTGCCGGAGATAACGGGGGCACTGAAGCTTTCTTT. It codes for CAGDNGGTEAFF.

The V gene is TRBV6-5, the J gene TRBJ1-1; D possibly corresponds to TRBD1 (5 bases). V dropped 0 bases and J dropped 5 bases, with 13 bases sitting between them. The CDR3 is 15 amino acids. Germline assignment: CDR1 MNHEY and CDR2 SVGAGI. In DNA form, the CDR3 reads TGTGCCAGCAGTTACTCGTATTTGGGGGGGACTGAAGCTTTCTTT. It is translated as CASSYSYLGGTEAFF.

This chain joins TRBV7-6 and TRBJ2-1, with TRBD2 matching 11 bases. The CDR3 totals 16 residues. The germline V gene has CDR1 SGHVS and CDR2 FNYEAQ. Trimming cost V 1 base and J 4 bases; bases outside gene matches: 3. The CDR3 DNA reads TGTGCCAGCAGCTTAGTAGCGGGGGGGTTGTACAATGAGCAGTTCTTC. Residues: CASSLVAGGLYNEQFF.